This TCR beta chain was found in a study of long-term antiretroviral therapy in people with HIV. About the study: The study's earliest collections predate the 2015 immediate-ART recommendation by about a decade.

Per donor, a minimum of one pre-ART and a minimum of two post-ART PBMC samples were available. CDR1 and CDR2 (germline): SQVTM, ANQGSEA. Trimming removed 4 bases from V and 5 bases from J, with 17 bases in between. The CDR3 extends over 14 amino acids. Version v3.0 of the immunoSEQ assay was performed at survey level. Profiled with immunoSEQ multiplex PCR; TCRdb holds only in-frame clones, not every one. Here the sample spans around 27,000 clones, about 85% being singletons. This clonotype was obtained from a middle-aged man with HIV. This chain uses TRBV29-1 with TRBJ1-2, with D unclear. This specimen consisted of unsorted PBMCs, obtained 3 years after starting antiretroviral therapy. CDR3: CSVARQVETYGYTF. In DNA form, the CDR3 reads TGCAGCGTTGCGAGGCAGGTAGAGACTTATGGCTACACCTTC.